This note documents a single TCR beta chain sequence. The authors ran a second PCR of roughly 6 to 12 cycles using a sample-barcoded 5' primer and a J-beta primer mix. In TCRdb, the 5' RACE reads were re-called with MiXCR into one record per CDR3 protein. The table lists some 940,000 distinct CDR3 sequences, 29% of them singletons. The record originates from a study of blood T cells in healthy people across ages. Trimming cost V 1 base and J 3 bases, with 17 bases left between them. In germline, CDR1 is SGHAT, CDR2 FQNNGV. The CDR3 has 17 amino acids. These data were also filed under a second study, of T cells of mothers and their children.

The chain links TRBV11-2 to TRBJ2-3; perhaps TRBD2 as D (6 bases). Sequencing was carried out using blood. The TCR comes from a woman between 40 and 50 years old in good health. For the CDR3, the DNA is TGTGCCAGCAGCTTAGGAGGGAGGCTCCACCTAACAGATACGCAGTATTTT. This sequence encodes CASSLGGRLHLTDTQYF. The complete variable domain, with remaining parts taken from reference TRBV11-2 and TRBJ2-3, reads EAGVAQSPRYKIIEKRQSVAFWCNPISGHATLYWYQQILGQGPKLLIQFQNNGVVDDSQLPKDRFSAERLKGVDSTLKIQPAKLEDSAVYLCASSLGGRLHLTDTQYFGPGTRLTVL.